Sequencing of this T cell receptor (beta chain) was carried out in a study of T cell responses to AZD1222 COVID-19 vaccine. Study as a whole: Pooled together were second doses at about 4 or about 12 weeks.

The CDR3 runs to 17 residues. Germline V gene data show CDR1 as SGDLS and CDR2 as YYNGEE. Unmatched junction bases numbered 8, after V lost 3 bases and J lost 2 bases. On this clone: The antigen remains unidentified.

Study results and limitations: Reports say nearly half of spike-specific TCRs go after unmutated variant regions. Females made up more of the donors, who were largely white British, and clonal diversity may have come out too low. Just a handful of AZD1222 recipients tested seropositive at baseline.

TCRdb's table, derived via immunoSEQ multiplex PCR, lists solely in-frame clones and lacks some. The table records over 150,000 clones, over 85% of them present only once. The V and J genes are TRBV9 and TRBJ2-2; TRBD2 agrees at 9 bases. The receptor was derived from an adult in good health. The sample in question was peripheral blood, obtained on day 0 of AZD1222 vaccination. In DNA form, the CDR3 reads TGTGCCAGCAGCGGCCCCGGGACTAGCAGTAACACCGGGGAGCTGTTTTTT. Amino acid sequence: CASSGPGTSSNTGELFF.